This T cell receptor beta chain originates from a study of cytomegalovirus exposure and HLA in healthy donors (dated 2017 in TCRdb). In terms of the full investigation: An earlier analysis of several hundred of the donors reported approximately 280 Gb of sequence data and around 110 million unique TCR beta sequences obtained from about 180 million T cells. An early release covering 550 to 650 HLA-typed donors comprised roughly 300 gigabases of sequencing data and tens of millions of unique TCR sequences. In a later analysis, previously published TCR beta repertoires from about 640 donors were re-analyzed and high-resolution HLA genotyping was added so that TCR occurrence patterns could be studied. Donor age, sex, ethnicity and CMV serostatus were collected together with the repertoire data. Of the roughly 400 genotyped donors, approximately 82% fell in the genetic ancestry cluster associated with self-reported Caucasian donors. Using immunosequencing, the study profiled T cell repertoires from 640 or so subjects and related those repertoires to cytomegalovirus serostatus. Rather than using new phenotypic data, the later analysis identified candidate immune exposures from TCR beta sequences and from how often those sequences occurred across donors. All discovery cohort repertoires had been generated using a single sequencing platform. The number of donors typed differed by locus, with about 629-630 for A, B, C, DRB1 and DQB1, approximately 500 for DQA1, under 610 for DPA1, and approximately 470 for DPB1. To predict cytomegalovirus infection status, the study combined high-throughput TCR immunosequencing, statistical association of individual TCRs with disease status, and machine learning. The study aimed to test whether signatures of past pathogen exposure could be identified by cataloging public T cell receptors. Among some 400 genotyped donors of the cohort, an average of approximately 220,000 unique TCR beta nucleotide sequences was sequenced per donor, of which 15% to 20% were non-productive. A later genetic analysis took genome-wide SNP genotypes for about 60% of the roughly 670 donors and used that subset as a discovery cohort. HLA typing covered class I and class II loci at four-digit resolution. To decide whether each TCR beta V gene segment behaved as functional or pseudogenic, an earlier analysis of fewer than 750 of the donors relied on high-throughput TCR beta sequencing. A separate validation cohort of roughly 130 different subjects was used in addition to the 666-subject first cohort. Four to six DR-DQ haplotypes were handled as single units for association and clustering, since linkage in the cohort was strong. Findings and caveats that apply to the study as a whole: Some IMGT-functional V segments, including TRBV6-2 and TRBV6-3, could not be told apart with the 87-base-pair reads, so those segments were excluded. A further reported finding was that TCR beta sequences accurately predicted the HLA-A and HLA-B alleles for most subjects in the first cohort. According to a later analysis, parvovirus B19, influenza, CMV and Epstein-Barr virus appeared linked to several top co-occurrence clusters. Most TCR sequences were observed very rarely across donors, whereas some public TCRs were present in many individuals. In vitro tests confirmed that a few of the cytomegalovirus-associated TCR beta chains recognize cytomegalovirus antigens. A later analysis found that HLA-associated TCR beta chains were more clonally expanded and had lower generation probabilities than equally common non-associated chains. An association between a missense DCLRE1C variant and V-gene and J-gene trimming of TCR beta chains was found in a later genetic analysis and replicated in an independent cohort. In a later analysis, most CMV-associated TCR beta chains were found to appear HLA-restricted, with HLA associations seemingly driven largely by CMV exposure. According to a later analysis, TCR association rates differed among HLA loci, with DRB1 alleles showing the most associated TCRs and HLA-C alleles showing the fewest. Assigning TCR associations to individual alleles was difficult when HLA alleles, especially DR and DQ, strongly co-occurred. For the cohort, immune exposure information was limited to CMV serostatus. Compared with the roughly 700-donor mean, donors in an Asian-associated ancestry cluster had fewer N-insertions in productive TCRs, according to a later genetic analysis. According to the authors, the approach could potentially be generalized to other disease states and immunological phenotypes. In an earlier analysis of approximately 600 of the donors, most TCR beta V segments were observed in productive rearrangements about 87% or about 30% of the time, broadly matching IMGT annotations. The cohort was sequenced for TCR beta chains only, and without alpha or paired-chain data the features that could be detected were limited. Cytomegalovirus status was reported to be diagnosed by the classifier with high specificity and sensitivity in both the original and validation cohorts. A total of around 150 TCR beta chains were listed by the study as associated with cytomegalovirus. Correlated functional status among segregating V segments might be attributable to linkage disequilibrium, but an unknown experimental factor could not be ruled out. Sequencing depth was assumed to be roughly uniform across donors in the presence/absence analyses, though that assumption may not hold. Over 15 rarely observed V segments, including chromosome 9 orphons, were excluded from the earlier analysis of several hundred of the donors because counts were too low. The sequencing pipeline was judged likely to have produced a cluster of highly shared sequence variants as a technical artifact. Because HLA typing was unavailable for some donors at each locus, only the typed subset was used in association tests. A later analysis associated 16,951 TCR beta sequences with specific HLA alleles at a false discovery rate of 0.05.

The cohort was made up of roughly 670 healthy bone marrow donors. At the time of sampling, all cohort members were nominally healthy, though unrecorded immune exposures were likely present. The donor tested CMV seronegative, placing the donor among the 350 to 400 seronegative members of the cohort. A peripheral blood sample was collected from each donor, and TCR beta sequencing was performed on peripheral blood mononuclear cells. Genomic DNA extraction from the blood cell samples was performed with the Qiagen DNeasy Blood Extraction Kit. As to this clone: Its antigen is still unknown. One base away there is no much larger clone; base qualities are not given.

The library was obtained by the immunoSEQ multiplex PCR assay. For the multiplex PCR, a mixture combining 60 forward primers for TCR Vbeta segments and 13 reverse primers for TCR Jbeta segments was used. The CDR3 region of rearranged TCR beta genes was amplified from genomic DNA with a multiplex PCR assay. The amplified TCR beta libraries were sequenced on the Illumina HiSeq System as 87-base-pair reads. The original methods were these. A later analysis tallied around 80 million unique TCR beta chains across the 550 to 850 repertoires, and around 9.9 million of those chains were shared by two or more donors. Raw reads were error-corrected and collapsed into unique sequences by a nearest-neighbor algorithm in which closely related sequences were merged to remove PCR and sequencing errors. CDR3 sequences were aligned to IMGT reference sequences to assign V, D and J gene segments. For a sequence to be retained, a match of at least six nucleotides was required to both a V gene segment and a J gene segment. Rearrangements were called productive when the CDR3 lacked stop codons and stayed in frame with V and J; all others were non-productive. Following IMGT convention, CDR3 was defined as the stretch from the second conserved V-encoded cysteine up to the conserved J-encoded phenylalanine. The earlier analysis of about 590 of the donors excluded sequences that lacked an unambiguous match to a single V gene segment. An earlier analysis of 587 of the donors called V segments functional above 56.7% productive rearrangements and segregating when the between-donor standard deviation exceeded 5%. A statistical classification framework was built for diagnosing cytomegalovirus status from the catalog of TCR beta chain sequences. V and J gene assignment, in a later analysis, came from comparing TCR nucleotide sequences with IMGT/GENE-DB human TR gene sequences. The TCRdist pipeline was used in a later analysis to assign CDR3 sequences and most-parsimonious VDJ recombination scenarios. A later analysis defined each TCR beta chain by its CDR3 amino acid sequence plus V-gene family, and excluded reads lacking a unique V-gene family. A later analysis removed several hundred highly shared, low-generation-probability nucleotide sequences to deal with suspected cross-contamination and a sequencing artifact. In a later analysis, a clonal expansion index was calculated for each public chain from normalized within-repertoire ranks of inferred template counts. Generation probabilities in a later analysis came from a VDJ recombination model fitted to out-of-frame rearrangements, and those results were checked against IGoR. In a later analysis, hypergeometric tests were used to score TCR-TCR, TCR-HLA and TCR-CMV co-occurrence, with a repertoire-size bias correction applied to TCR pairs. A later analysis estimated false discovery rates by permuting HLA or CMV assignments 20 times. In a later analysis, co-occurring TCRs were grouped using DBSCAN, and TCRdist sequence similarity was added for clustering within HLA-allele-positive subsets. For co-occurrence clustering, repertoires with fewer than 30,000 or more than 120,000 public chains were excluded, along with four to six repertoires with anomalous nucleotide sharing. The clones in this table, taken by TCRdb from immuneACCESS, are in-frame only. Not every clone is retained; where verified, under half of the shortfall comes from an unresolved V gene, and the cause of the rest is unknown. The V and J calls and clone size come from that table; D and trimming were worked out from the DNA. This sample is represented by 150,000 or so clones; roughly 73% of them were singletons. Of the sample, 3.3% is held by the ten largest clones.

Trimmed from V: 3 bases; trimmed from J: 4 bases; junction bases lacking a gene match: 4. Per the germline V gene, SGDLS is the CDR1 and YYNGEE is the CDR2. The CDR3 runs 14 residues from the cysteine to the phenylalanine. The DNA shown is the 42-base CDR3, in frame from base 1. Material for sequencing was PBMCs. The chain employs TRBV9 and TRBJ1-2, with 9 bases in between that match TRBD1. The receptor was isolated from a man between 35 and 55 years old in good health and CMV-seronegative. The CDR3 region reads CASSGGGQGYGYTF. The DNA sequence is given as TGTGCCAGCAGCGGAGGGGGACAGGGCTATGGCTACACCTTC.